Given below is one TCR beta chain in context. The antigen is unknown. The treatment here: oral pan-JAK inhibitor, 5-10 mg twice daily. Cell sorting was applied to PBMCs, and CD4+ and CD8+ T cells were collected. Following extraction, RNA underwent reverse transcription to cDNA, which served as the sequencing template. Only in-frame clones appear in the TCRdb table, and some are missing; sequencing was by immunoSEQ multiplex PCR. The sample lists over 150,000 clones; less than 70% were seen once. This sample is drawn from a study of CD8+ T cells in alopecia areata. In the study overall: Severity scores in treated patients reflected the percentage of scalp affected. Study-level points and caveats: Compared with mice, patients displayed less clear TCR sharing, possibly for HLA-related reasons.

V was shortened by 6 bases and J by 0 bases, with 8 bases between the two germline ends. Germline-derived CDR1 and CDR2 are SNHLY and FYNNEI. This CDR3 has 13 residues. The sample consisted of CD4+ T cells sorted from blood, taken at week 24, from a patient treated with tofacitinib. The receptor's source is a human donor with alopecia areata. This sequence joins TRBV2 and TRBJ1-2; unclear D gene. CDR3 nucleotides: TGTGCCAGCAGCCCGTCGGCTAACTATGGCTACACCTTC. It is translated as CASSPSANYGYTF.